The 2 T cell receptor beta chains below all came from one sample that was sequenced in a study of blood T cell repertoires in COVID-19. Libraries were prepared by immunoSEQ multiplex PCR; TCRdb keeps only in-frame clonotypes and omits some of them. Altogether 250,000 to 350,000 clones are present, roughly 86% being singletons, with the ten largest covering 5.3%. Material: PBMCs or T cells enriched from blood (not recorded which). The receptors were gathered from a woman under 40 who had recovered from COVID-19.

This chain uses TRBV14 with TRBJ2-7, with TRBD1 as a possible D gene (6 bases). The CDR3 has 15 amino acids. CDR1 is SGHDN and CDR2 is FVKESK in the germline V gene. Trimming stripped 4 bases from V and 1 base from J, with 14 bases between. The CDR3 spells CASSPRQVHSYEQYF. The DNA for the CDR3 is TGTGCCAGCAGCCCTAGACAGGTTCATTCCTACGAGCAGTACTTC.

Here the CDR3 DNA reads TGTGCCAGCAGCTGGGGGACTAGCGGGGGACTCGGAGAGCAGTTCTTC. Translation gives CASSWGTSGGLGEQFF. The chain recombines TRBV5-4 with TRBJ2-1, with 14 bases lining up with TRBD2. CDR1 and CDR2 from the germline V gene are SGHNT and YYREEE (reference sequence). The junction had 9 bases not matched to a gene; V was cut back by 3 bases and J by 10 bases. CDR3 length: 16 residues.